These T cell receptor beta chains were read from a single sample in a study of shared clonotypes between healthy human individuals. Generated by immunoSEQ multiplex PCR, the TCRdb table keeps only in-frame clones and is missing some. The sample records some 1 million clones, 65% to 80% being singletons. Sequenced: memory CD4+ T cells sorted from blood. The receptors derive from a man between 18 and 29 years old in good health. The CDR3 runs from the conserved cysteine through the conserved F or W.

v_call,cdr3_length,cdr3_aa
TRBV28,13,CASRRGATEKLFF
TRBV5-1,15,CASSGGTGGGETQYF
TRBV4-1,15,CASSQTRGYKYEQYF
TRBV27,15,CASSPRDRPTHGYTF
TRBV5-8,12,CASRRTGNEQFF
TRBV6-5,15,CASSHGQSSTDTQYF
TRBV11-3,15,CASSSPGDRGNEQFF
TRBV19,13,CASSIRENYGYTF
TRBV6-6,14,CASTEDRGRNIQYF
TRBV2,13,CASSRTGYNEQFF
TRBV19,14,CASSPQGGRTEAFF
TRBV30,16,CAWSESGLGGNQPQHF
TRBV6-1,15,CASTEVRVRNQPQHF
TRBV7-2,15,CASSGTGKRNSPLHF
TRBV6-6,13,CASSTRHDYGYTF
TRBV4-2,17,CASSQTGSGGIQETQYF
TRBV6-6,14,CASSYGAGAVGYTF
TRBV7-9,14,CASSSVSGDQPQHF
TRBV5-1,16,CASSTGTGDNTDTQYF
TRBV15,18,CATSRDGSGQGGNQPQHF